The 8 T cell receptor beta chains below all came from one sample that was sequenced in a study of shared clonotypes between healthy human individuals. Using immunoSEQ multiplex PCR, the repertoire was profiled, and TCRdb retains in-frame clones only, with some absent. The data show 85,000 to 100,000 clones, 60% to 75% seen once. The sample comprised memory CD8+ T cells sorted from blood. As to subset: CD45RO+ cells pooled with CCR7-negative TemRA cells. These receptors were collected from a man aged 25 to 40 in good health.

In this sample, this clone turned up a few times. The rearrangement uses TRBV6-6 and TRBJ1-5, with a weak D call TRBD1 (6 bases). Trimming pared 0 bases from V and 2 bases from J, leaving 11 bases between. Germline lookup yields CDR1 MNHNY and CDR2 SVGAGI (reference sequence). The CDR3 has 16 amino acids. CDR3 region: CASSYSWAGGNQPQHF. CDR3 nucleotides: TGTGCCAGCAGTTACTCTTGGGCAGGGGGCAATCAGCCCCAGCATTTT.

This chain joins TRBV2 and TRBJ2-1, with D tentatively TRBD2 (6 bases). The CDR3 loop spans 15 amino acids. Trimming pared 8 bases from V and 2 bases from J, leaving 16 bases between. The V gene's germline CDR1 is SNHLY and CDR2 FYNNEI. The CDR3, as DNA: TGTGCCAGCGCAACCCCGGGACTCACCTACAATGAGCAGTTCTTC. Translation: CASATPGLTYNEQFF.

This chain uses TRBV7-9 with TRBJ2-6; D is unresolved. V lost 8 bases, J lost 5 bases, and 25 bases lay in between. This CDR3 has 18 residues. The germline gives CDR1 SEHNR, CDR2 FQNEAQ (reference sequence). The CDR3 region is CASVPNVTRQSRANVLTF. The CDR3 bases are TGTGCCAGCGTACCTAACGTAACCAGACAAAGTCGGGCCAACGTCCTGACTTTC.

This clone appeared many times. CDR3 nucleotide sequence: TGTGCCAGCAGGCCCCCAGGGAGGGGTACGTACAATGAGCAGTTCTTC. Encoded protein: CASRPPGRGTYNEQFF. This chain joins TRBV7-8 and TRBJ2-1; 7 bases are shared with TRBD2. This CDR3 comprises 16 residues. Per germline, CDR1 SGHVS and CDR2 FQNEAQ. V dropped 6 bases and J dropped 4; count of bases not matched to a gene: 12.

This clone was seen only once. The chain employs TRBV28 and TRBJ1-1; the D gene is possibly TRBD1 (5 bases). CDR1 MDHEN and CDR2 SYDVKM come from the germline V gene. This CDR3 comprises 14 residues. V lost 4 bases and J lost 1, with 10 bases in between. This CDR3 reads CASSSLQGNTEAFF. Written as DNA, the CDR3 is TGTGCCAGCAGTTCCCTCCAGGGGAACACTGAAGCTTTCTTT.

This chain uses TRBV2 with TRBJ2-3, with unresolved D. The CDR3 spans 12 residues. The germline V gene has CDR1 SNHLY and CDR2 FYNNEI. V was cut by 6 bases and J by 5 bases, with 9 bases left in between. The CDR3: CASSNRRDTQYF. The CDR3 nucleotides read TGTGCCAGCAGCAACCGAAGAGATACGCAGTATTTT. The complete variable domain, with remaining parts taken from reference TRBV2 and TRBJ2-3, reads EPEVTQTPSHQVTQMGQEVILRCVPISNHLYFYWYRQILGQKVEFLVSFYNNEISEKSEIFDDQFSVERPDGSNFTLKIRSTKLEDSAMYFCASSNRRDTQYFGPGTRLTVL.

CDR3 protein: CASGRPYNEQFF. In DNA, the CDR3 is TGTGCCAGCGGGCGACCTTACAATGAGCAGTTCTTC. V and J are TRBV16 and TRBJ2-1; D is undetermined. The CDR3 is 12 amino acids. V dropped 8 bases and J dropped 4 bases, with 9 bases sitting between them. Germline V CDR1 and CDR2: KGHSY, FQNENV.

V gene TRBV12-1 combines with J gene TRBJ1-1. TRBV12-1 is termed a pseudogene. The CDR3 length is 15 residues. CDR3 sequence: CASLNGGRTNTEAFF. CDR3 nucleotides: TGTGCCAGCCTAAATGGGGGACGGACGAACACTGAAGCTTTCTTT.